This T cell receptor (beta chain) stems from a study of T cell responses to AZD1222 COVID-19 vaccine. The CDR3 length is 14 residues. A word on this clone: Its antigen remains unknown.

Regarding the study as a whole: Spike was spanned by vaccine-associated CD4 TCRs, with dominance at 160-218 and 743-854. Breadth and depth of Spike-specific TCRs rose after two AZD1222 doses.

Assay: immunoSEQ multiplex PCR; the TCRdb copy retains only in-frame clones and omits some. The sample lists around 170,000 clones; about nine tenths were seen once. The receptor was derived from an adult in good health. The chain employs TRBV21-1 and TRBJ1-2. TRBV21-1 is a pseudogene segment. Sequenced material: peripheral blood, taken on day 0 of AZD1222 vaccination. As DNA, the CDR3 is TGTGCCAGCAGCAAATTCAATCGGAGGGTTGGCTACACCTTC. This gives the protein CASSKFNRRVGYTF.